These 25 T cell receptor beta chains came from one sample sequenced in a study of vaccination and CD4 T cells after COVID-19. These receptors have no identified antigens. Sequencing of the DNA from cultured CD4+ T cells was carried out with the Oncomine TCR Beta short-read assay. TCRdb fed the PCR reads into MiXCR, producing one record per CDR3 protein. The sample includes 25,000 to 30,000 distinct CDR3 sequences, approximately 66% of them seen just once. Treatment noted: approximately 9-day PBMC culture with coronavirus spike peptide pools or control peptides (ViraFEST assay). The sample consisted of CD4+ T cells from blood, cultured in vitro, taken after SARS-CoV-2 vaccination. The receptors here all came from a human donor who received a COVID-19 vaccine.

V is TRBV2 and J is TRBJ2-5; D gene unclear. V lost 6 bases and J lost 1, with 9 bases in between. Per germline, CDR1 SNHLY and CDR2 FYNNEI. The CDR3 is 13 residues long. CDR3 bases: TGTGCCAGCAGCCTTGAGCTCCAAGAGACCCAGTACTTC. Encoded protein: CASSLELQETQYF.

This clonotype was recorded only once. The rearrangement links TRBV14 to TRBJ1-3, with a weak D call TRBD1 (5 bases). V lost 1 base to trimming and J lost 2 bases, with 9 bases between them. CDR1 is SGHDN and CDR2 is FVKESK in the germline V gene. The length of the CDR3 is 15 residues. The CDR3 DNA reads TGTGCCAGCAGCCAAGTGAGGGGACCTGGAAACACCATATATTTT. Amino acid sequence: CASSQVRGPGNTIYF. Drawing the rest from reference TRBV14 and TRBJ1-3, the complete variable domain is EAGVTQFPSHSVIEKGQTVTLRCDPISGHDNLYWYRRVMGKEIKFLLHFVKESKQDESGMPNNRFLAERTGGTYSTLKVQPAELEDSGVYFCASSQVRGPGNTIYFGEGSWLTVV.

V gene TRBV5-1 combines with J gene TRBJ2-5, with 7 bases matching TRBD2. In germline, CDR1 is SGHRS, CDR2 YFSETQ. The CDR3 is made up of 16 amino acids. With V trimmed by 4 bases and J by 4 bases, 13 bases remained unmatched. In nucleotides, the CDR3 is TGCGCCAGCAGCGCATCCGGAAGGACTAGTTCAGAGACCCAGTACTTC. It translates to CASSASGRTSSETQYF.

The rearrangement uses TRBV27 and TRBJ1-3; 7 bases match TRBD1. J gave up 4 bases and V 5 bases, and 5 bases lay outside the gene matches. This CDR3 has 14 residues. Germline CDR1 is MNHEY and CDR2 is SMNVEV (reference sequence). CDR3 protein: CASSPDRIGNTIYF. As DNA, the CDR3 is TGTGCCAGCAGTCCGGACAGGATCGGAAACACCATATATTTT.

This clonotype was picked up one time. The CDR3 DNA reads TGTGCCAGCAGCTTAGCGGTCGTAGCGGGGGCCGGCGATACGCAGTATTTT. Its translation: CASSLAVVAGAGDTQYF. The rearrangement uses TRBV7-2 and TRBJ2-3; 9 bases agree with TRBD2. The length of the CDR3 is 17 residues. Germline lookup yields CDR1 SGHTA and CDR2 FQGNSA. After removal of 0 bases from V and 6 bases from J, the junction contained 10 bases not matched to a gene.

This chain connects TRBV5-5 to TRBJ2-5; possible D gene TRBD1, 6 bases. V was cut by 0 bases and J by 7 bases, with 13 bases left in between. Germline CDR1 is SGHKS and CDR2 is YYEKEE (reference sequence). The CDR3 covers 14 residues. In DNA, the CDR3 is TGTGCCAGCAGCTTGGACAGGGACACCGGGACCCAGTACTTC. It encodes CASSLDRDTGTQYF.

The chain links TRBV18 to TRBJ1-2, with TRBD1 matching 7 bases. This CDR3 is 14 amino acids long. With V trimmed by 0 bases and J by 7 bases, 5 bases remained unmatched. Germline lookup yields CDR1 KGHSH and CDR2 LQKENI. The CDR3 reads CASSPPSRGGGYTF. The CDR3 DNA reads TGTGCCAGCTCACCACCGTCCAGGGGGGGTGGCTACACCTTC.

This clonotype was found a few times. The genes are TRBV7-9 and TRBJ1-2, with D uncertain. V was pared by 5 bases and J by 0 bases, with 16 bases between. Germline V gene sequence: CDR1 SEHNR, CDR2 FQNEAQ (reference sequence). The CDR3 covers 16 residues. This CDR3 reads CASSLAPILPNYGYTF. The CDR3 DNA reads TGTGCCAGCAGCCTCGCCCCCATTCTCCCTAACTATGGCTACACCTTC.

The J gene is TRBJ2-6, the V gene TRBV5-1; no firm D call. The CDR3 totals 16 residues. CDR1 and CDR2 (germline): SGHRS, YFSETQ. The V end was cut by 2 bases, the J end by 2 bases, with 11 bases between. CDR3 sequence reads: CASSLIRGAGANVLTF. The CDR3 DNA is TGCGCCAGCAGCTTAATCAGAGGTGCTGGGGCCAACGTCCTGACTTTC.

The genes are TRBV12-3 or TRBV12-4 and TRBJ2-5, with D unclear. The V end was cut by 3 bases, the J end by 5 bases, with 7 bases between. CDR3 length: 12 amino acids. The CDR3 region is CASSFVGETQYF. In nucleotides, the CDR3 is TGTGCCAGCAGTTTTGTGGGGGAGACCCAGTACTTC.

The genes are TRBV5-7 and TRBJ2-2; TRBD1 agrees at 7 bases. TRBV5-7 is classed as an ORF, of uncertain function. The CDR3 is made up of 15 amino acids. Trimming at V came to 5 bases and at J to 7 bases, leaving 11 bases not matched to a gene. In nucleotides, the CDR3 is TGTGCCAGCAGTTACGTCGACAGGGTGAACGGGGAGCTGTTTTTT. Translated, it gives CASSYVDRVNGELFF.

This clonotype was seen a few times. This chain uses TRBV5-5 with TRBJ1-2, with a weak D call TRBD1 (6 bases). Germline lookup yields CDR1 SGHKS and CDR2 YYEKEE (reference sequence). The V gene lost 4 bases and the J gene lost 4 bases, with 14 bases spanning the gap. This CDR3 is built from 14 residues. CDR3 nucleotide sequence: TGTGCCAGCAGCGCCTACAGGGAAAGCTATGGCTACACCTTC. It yields the protein CASSAYRESYGYTF.

The chain recombines TRBV10-1 with TRBJ2-7; D may be TRBD1 (7 bases). This CDR3 region has 17 residues. The V end lost 9 bases, the J end lost 0 bases, and 24 bases lay between the germline ends. Germline-derived CDR1 and CDR2 are WNHNN and SYGVQD (reference sequence). The CDR3 protein is CARLVGTGEESSYEQYF. The DNA for the CDR3 is TGCGCCAGACTCGTCGGTACAGGGGAGGAAAGCTCCTACGAGCAGTACTTC.

This rearrangement joins TRBV20-1 to TRBJ1-2, with D possibly matching TRBD1 (5 bases). The V gene lost 3 bases and the J gene lost 8 bases, with 13 bases spanning the gap. Germline V gene data show CDR1 as DFQATT and CDR2 as SNEGSKA (reference sequence). This CDR3 is 12 amino acids long. The CDR3 loop reads CSASAFRVGYTF. CDR3 sequence (DNA): TGCAGTGCTAGCGCATTCAGGGTCGGCTACACCTTC.

This chain links TRBV30 with TRBJ1-2; 7 nucleotides line up with TRBD1. CDR3 length equals 16 residues. Per the germline V gene, CDR1 is GTSNPN and CDR2 is SVGIG (reference sequence). V lost 0 bases to trimming and J lost 0 bases; unmatched junction nucleotides: 7. CDR3 in DNA: TGTGCCTGGAGTGTACGAGGGGGCCGTGCTAACTATGGCTACACCTTC. Translating it yields CAWSVRGGRANYGYTF.

The chain is built from TRBV19 and TRBJ2-1; no reliable D call. V was shortened by 3 bases and J by 7 bases, with 13 bases between the two germline ends. Germline V gene sequence: CDR1 LNHDA, CDR2 SQIVND (reference sequence). The CDR3 is made up of 14 amino acids. In nucleotides, the CDR3 is TGTGCCAGTAGTATTTCTAGGTCCAAAAATGAGCAGTTCTTC. Translating it yields CASSISRSKNEQFF.

The gene calls are TRBV6-1 and TRBJ2-3, with D perhaps given as TRBD1 or TRBD2 (5 bases each). Looked up from germline, CDR1 is MNHNS and CDR2 is SASEGT. CDR3 length: 17 residues. V was pared by 1 base and J by 4 bases, with 18 bases between. The CDR3 here is CASSEVGSLRGADTQYF. CDR3 DNA: TGTGCCAGCAGTGAAGTAGGCAGCCTTAGAGGGGCAGATACGCAGTATTTT.

The V gene is TRBV5-1, the J gene TRBJ1-2, with D perhaps matching TRBD1 (6 bases). The CDR3 length is 13 residues. CDR1 and CDR2 (germline): SGHRS, YFSETQ. V lost 4 bases and J lost 8, with 15 bases in between. CDR3 sequence reads: CASSPPGARGYTF. The CDR3 DNA follows: TGCGCCAGCAGCCCGCCGGGGGCTCGAGGCTACACCTTC.

CDR3 amino acids: CAIRDIKTGVSTDTQYF. CDR3 nucleotide sequence: TGTGCCATCAGGGACATCAAGACAGGAGTAAGCACAGATACGCAGTATTTT. This chain joins TRBV10-3 and TRBJ2-3; perhaps TRBD1 as D (6 bases). V shed 6 bases and J shed 0 bases, with 19 bases lying between them. The CDR3 consists of 17 residues. The germline V gene has CDR1 ENHRY and CDR2 SYGVKD.

The chain links TRBV6-5 to TRBJ1-2; no clear D gene. The length of the CDR3 is 11 residues. Trimming stripped 2 bases from V and 4 bases from J, with 2 bases between. Germline loops: CDR1 MNHEY, CDR2 SVGAGI. The CDR3 nucleotides are TGTGCCAGCAGTTACACCTATGGCTACACCTTC. Translation: CASSYTYGYTF.

The chain recombines TRBV19 with TRBJ2-5; D is tentatively TRBD1 or TRBD2 (5 bases each). Germline assignment: CDR1 LNHDA and CDR2 SQIVND (reference sequence). The CDR3 loop spans 14 amino acids. V was shortened by 1 base and J by 5 bases, with 11 bases between the two germline ends. The CDR3 protein is CASSIGGSGETQYF. CDR3 bases: TGTGCCAGTAGTATAGGGGGGTCGGGGGAGACCCAGTACTTC. Complete variable domain (other parts from reference TRBV19 and TRBJ2-5): DGGITQSPKYLFRKEGQNVTLSCEQNLNHDAMYWYRQDPGQGLRLIYYSQIVNDFQKGDIAEGYSVSREKKESFPLTVTSAQKNPTAFYLCASSIGGSGETQYFGPGTRLLVL.

This clonotype was found a few times. The rearrangement uses TRBV9 and TRBJ1-1; TRBD1 agrees at 7 bases. Germline CDR1 is SGDLS and CDR2 is YYNGEE. With V trimmed by 4 bases and J by 0 bases, 3 bases remained unmatched. This CDR3 spans 14 amino acids. CDR3 sequence: CASSLGTVNTEAFF. The CDR3, as DNA: TGTGCCAGCAGCCTCGGGACAGTGAACACTGAAGCTTTCTTT.

The chain employs TRBV14 and TRBJ2-2; 7 nucleotides align to TRBD1. This CDR3 region has 18 residues. Germline V gene data show CDR1 as SGHDN and CDR2 as FVKESK. The V and J ends lost 1 base and 1 base, in that order; junction bases with no gene match: 9. The CDR3 sequence: CASSQVLITGVNTGELFF. The CDR3 DNA sequence: TGTGCCAGCAGCCAAGTTCTGATCACAGGGGTGAACACCGGGGAGCTGTTTTTT. Full variable domain (missing parts from reference TRBV14 and TRBJ2-2): EAGVTQFPSHSVIEKGQTVTLRCDPISGHDNLYWYRRVMGKEIKFLLHFVKESKQDESGMPNNRFLAERTGGTYSTLKVQPAELEDSGVYFCASSQVLITGVNTGELFFGEGSRLTVL.

The chain recombines TRBV10-3 with TRBJ1-5; D call uncertain. The CDR3 is made up of 15 amino acids. Per the germline V gene, CDR1 is ENHRY and CDR2 is SYGVKD. V was clipped by 0 bases and J by 9 bases, with 15 bases between them. CDR3 bases: TGTGCCATCAGTGAGTCGATGGCGGCCCGCTGGCCCCAGCATTTT. Translation: CAISESMAARWPQHF.

This chain uses TRBV12-3 or TRBV12-4 with TRBJ1-2, with no clear D. The length of the CDR3 is 13 residues. Trimming stripped 1 base from V and 4 bases from J, with 7 bases between. The CDR3 sequence is CASSLVSTYGYTF. The CDR3 bases are TGTGCCAGCAGTTTAGTATCGACCTATGGCTACACCTTC.